The 29 T cell receptor beta chains below come from one sample, sequenced in a study of shared clonotypes between healthy human individuals. The method was immunoSEQ multiplex PCR; TCRdb's version includes in-frame clones alone and lacks a portion of them. The sample contains approximately 1,500,000 clones, roughly 95% of which appear only once. Sequenced material: naive CD4+ T cells sorted from blood. Subset specified: CD45RA+ positively selected. All receptors derive from a man aged 25 to 40 in good health.

This chain connects TRBV7-6 to TRBJ2-7, with 7 nucleotides matching TRBD2. The CDR3 contains 16 residues. Trimming at V came to 4 bases and at J to 2 bases, leaving 11 bases not matched to a gene. Germline values: CDR1 SGHVS, CDR2 FNYEAQ. For the CDR3, the DNA is TGTGCCAGCAGCTCTCTGCATGGGGGAGGGCCCTACGAGCAGTACTTC. Translating it yields CASSSLHGGGPYEQYF.

The DNA of the CDR3 is TGTGCCAGCAGTTACTACTCTCGTAACACTGAAGCTTTCTTT. It encodes CASSYYSRNTEAFF. The rearrangement links TRBV6-6 to TRBJ1-1; D ambiguous. CDR1 is MNHNY and CDR2 is SVGAGI in the germline V gene (reference sequence). The CDR3 runs to 14 residues. Trimming took off 1 base at V and 2 bases at J, with 8 bases between the two ends.

The gene calls are TRBV18 and TRBJ1-3; no clear D gene. Germline CDR1 reads KGHSH; CDR2 reads LQKENI. The CDR3 is 15 amino acids. Trimming shortened V by 2 bases and J by 4 bases, and 12 bases separated the two germline ends. In DNA, the CDR3 is TGTGCCAGCTCACCAAGTCCTGTAGCCGGAAACACCATATATTTT. Its translation: CASSPSPVAGNTIYF.

Only one count was recorded for this clone. This chain links TRBV15 with TRBJ1-1; D remains unclear. This CDR3 has 14 amino acids. CDR1 LNHNV and CDR2 YYDKDF come from the germline V gene (reference sequence). Trimming shortened V by 3 bases and J by 4 bases, and 12 bases separated the two germline ends. CDR3 coding DNA: TGTGCCACCAGCAGGCGAGTTGAGGGCACTGAAGCTTTCTTT. Amino acids: CATSRRVEGTEAFF. Together with reference TRBV15 and TRBJ1-1, the CDR3 gives the full variable domain: DAMVIQNPRYQVTQFGKPVTLSCSQTLNHNVMYWYQQKSSQAPKLLFHYYDKDFNNEADTPDNFQSRRPNTSFCFLDIRSPGLGDTAMYLCATSRRVEGTEAFFGQGTRLTVV.

The chain combines TRBV11-3 with TRBJ2-3; no clear D gene. The V end lost 6 bases, the J end lost 6 bases, and 22 bases lay between the germline ends. Germline-derived CDR1 and CDR2 are SGHNT and YENEEA. The CDR3 consists of 16 residues. CDR3 amino acids: CASSHIGSPNQDTQYF. CDR3 sequence (DNA): TGTGCCAGCAGTCATATCGGCAGTCCTAACCAGGATACGCAGTATTTT.

The chain uses TRBV7-9 and TRBJ1-1; TRBD1 is a possible D gene (5 bases). V was clipped by 6 bases and J by 3 bases, with 8 bases between them. Germline CDR1 and CDR2: SEHNR and FQNEAQ (reference sequence). The CDR3 spans 12 residues. In DNA, the CDR3 is TGTGCCAGCAGGAAACAGGACACTGAAGCTTTCTTT. Translated: CASRKQDTEAFF.

The chain has TRBV6-9 and TRBJ2-7; 8 bases match TRBD2. Unmatched junction bases numbered 5, after V lost 3 bases and J lost 1 base. This CDR3 comprises 15 residues. In germline, CDR1 is MNHGY, CDR2 SVAAGI. This CDR3 is CASSYKRERSYEQYF. The CDR3 DNA is TGTGCCAGCAGTTACAAGCGGGAGAGATCCTACGAGCAGTACTTC.

This chain uses TRBV18 with TRBJ2-1; 7 bases are a match to TRBD2. The CDR3 covers 15 residues. Trimming cost V 0 bases and J 4 bases; bases outside gene matches: 3. Germline V gene lookup returns CDR1 KGHSH and CDR2 LQKENI. The DNA for the CDR3 is TGTGCCAGCTCACCACCGCCAGCGGGGTACAATGAGCAGTTCTTC. This translates into CASSPPPAGYNEQFF. Using reference TRBV18 and TRBJ2-1 for the parts outside the CDR3, the full variable domain is NAGVMQNPRHLVRRRGQEARLRCSPMKGHSHVYWYRQLPEEGLKFMVYLQKENIIDESGMPKERFSAEFPKEGPSILRIQQVVRGDSAAYFCASSPPPAGYNEQFFGPGTRLTVL.

This chain links TRBV7-9 with TRBJ2-7; D possibly matches TRBD1 or TRBD2 (6 bases each). CDR1 and CDR2 (germline): SEHNR, FQNEAQ (reference sequence). Trimming shortened V by 5 bases and J by 7 bases, and 27 bases separated the two germline ends. There are 17 residues in the CDR3. Here the CDR3 DNA reads TGTGCCAGCAGCCCCCCTTACACGATTCGGGGGCCGGGAGAGCAGTACTTC. Residues: CASSPPYTIRGPGEQYF.

CDR3 in amino acids: CAWRQDRGNEKLFF. CDR3 nucleotide sequence: TGTGCCTGGAGACAGGACAGGGGTAATGAAAAACTGTTTTTT. The chain is built from TRBV30 and TRBJ1-4; 9 bases are a match to TRBD1. With 3 bases clipped from V and 4 bases from J, the junction kept 3 bases outside the gene matches. Germline V CDR1 and CDR2: GTSNPN, SVGIG (reference sequence). The CDR3 has 14 amino acids.

This clone occurred once. The J gene is TRBJ2-7, the V gene TRBV5-8, with 7 bases matching TRBD1. CDR1 is SGHTS and CDR2 is YDEGEE in the germline V gene. This CDR3 spans 12 amino acids. V shed 4 bases and J 7 bases; nucleotides not matched to a gene: 5. For the CDR3, the DNA is TGTGCCAGCAGCCTACAGGGGTGGGAGCAGTACTTC. This codes for CASSLQGWEQYF.

This clone has only one observation. This CDR3 reads CASSPPGTSGGTDTQYF. Written as DNA, the CDR3 is TGCGCCAGCAGCCCGCCCGGGACTAGCGGGGGCACAGATACGCAGTATTTT. This rearrangement joins TRBV5-1 to TRBJ2-3, with 13 nucleotides matching TRBD2. The germline CDR1 and CDR2 sequences are SGHRS and YFSETQ. Trimming removed 4 bases from V and 1 base from J; junction bases left unmatched: 6. This CDR3 comprises 17 residues.

The V call is TRBV7-2, the J call TRBJ2-7, with D perhaps given as TRBD1 or TRBD2 (5 bases each). V gave up 1 base and J gave up 3 bases, with 16 bases separating them. Germline V gene data show CDR1 as SGHTA and CDR2 as FQGNSA. The CDR3 length is 16 residues. The CDR3 protein is CASSLVGGPYHYEQYF. The CDR3 nucleotides read TGTGCCAGCAGCTTAGTTGGGGGACCCTACCACTACGAGCAGTACTTC.

The V call is TRBV2, the J call TRBJ1-1, with D unresolved. This CDR3 region has 13 residues. CDR1 and CDR2 from the germline V gene are SNHLY and FYNNEI. V shed 6 bases and J shed 7 bases, with 15 bases lying between them. The CDR3 protein is CASRTSEQSEAFF. CDR3 nucleotides: TGTGCCAGCAGGACATCGGAACAGAGTGAAGCTTTCTTT.

This clone was observed a single time. The chain carries TRBV25-1 and TRBJ1-5; a weak D match, TRBD1 (6 bases). The V end was cut by 6 bases, the J end by 0 bases, with 9 bases between. From germline, CDR1 is MGHDK and CDR2 SYGVNS. This CDR3 is built from 14 residues. CDR3: CASRGGNSNQPQHF. The CDR3, as DNA: TGTGCCAGCAGGGGGGGCAATAGCAATCAGCCCCAGCATTTT.

The chain couples TRBV7-9 to TRBJ2-1, with 10 bases aligning to TRBD2. V was pared by 7 bases and J by 4 bases, with 7 bases of the junction left unmatched. This CDR3 comprises 15 residues. Germline loops: CDR1 SEHNR, CDR2 FQNEAQ (reference sequence). The CDR3 protein is CASTPGLAEYNEQFF. CDR3 nucleotide sequence: TGTGCCAGCACCCCCGGACTAGCGGAGTACAATGAGCAGTTCTTC.

This chain connects TRBV14 to TRBJ2-4; 9 positions match TRBD1. J lost 0 bases, V lost 5 bases, and 14 bases had no gene match. The CDR3 loop spans 19 amino acids. Germline V CDR1 and CDR2: SGHDN, FVKESK. Written as DNA, the CDR3 is TGTGCCAGCAGCGAAGGACAGGGGCCCTTCTTTTTAGCCAAAAACATTCAGTACTTC. It is translated as CASSEGQGPFFLAKNIQYF. Combining the CDR3 with reference TRBV14 and TRBJ2-4 gives the whole variable domain EAGVTQFPSHSVIEKGQTVTLRCDPISGHDNLYWYRRVMGKEIKFLLHFVKESKQDESGMPNNRFLAERTGGTYSTLKVQPAELEDSGVYFCASSEGQGPFFLAKNIQYFGAGTRLSVL.

This rearrangement joins TRBV5-1 to TRBJ1-1; D is unresolved. Germline loops: CDR1 SGHRS, CDR2 YFSETQ. V gave up 0 bases and J gave up 6 bases, with 9 bases separating them. This CDR3 is 13 amino acids long. This CDR3 is CASSLGTRPEAFF. The DNA of the CDR3 is TGCGCCAGCAGCTTGGGAACGCGGCCTGAAGCTTTCTTT.

This chain connects TRBV11-3 to TRBJ2-1, with a tentative D call TRBD1 (5 bases). Germline V CDR1 and CDR2: SGHNT, YENEEA. The CDR3 runs to 12 residues. Trimming took 5 bases from V and 8 from J, leaving 10 bases between them. DNA for the CDR3: TGTGCCAGCAGCCCGAGCAGGGATGAGCAGTTCTTC. Translated, it gives CASSPSRDEQFF.

The chain is built from TRBV9 and TRBJ2-7; D uncertain. V was pared by 0 bases and J by 6 bases, with 13 bases between. CDR1 is SGDLS and CDR2 is YYNGEE in the germline V gene. This CDR3 comprises 14 residues. CDR3 DNA: TGTGCCAGCAGCGTAGTTTTAGATTTTGGCGAGCAGTACTTC. This gives the protein CASSVVLDFGEQYF. Full variable domain (remainder filled in from reference TRBV9 and TRBJ2-7): DSGVTQTPKHLITATGQRVTLRCSPRSGDLSVYWYQQSLDQGLQFLIQYYNGEERAKGNILERFSAQQFPDLHSELNLSSLELGDSALYFCASSVVLDFGEQYFGPGTRLTVT.

The chain is built from TRBV18 and TRBJ2-1; 13 nucleotides line up with TRBD2. Germline V gene sequence: CDR1 KGHSH, CDR2 LQKENI. The CDR3 spans 20 residues. J lost 4 bases, V lost 0 bases, and 12 bases had no gene match. The CDR3 bases are TGTGCCAGCTCACCACCTGGGACTAGCGGGACCCGGAATCCGTACAATGAGCAGTTCTTC. It translates to CASSPPGTSGTRNPYNEQFF.

The chain couples TRBV20-1 to TRBJ1-1; TRBD1 agrees at 9 bases. There are 11 residues in the CDR3. The trim removed 6 bases at V and 12 bases at J, leaving 8 bases unmatched. The germline V gene encodes CDR1 DFQATT and CDR2 SNEGSKA (reference sequence). The CDR3: CSARDRVGTFF. The CDR3 bases are TGCAGTGCCAGGGACAGGGTAGGAACTTTCTTT.

V gene TRBV10-1 combines with J gene TRBJ2-7; the match to TRBD2 covers 10 bases. Germline V CDR1 and CDR2: WNHNN, SYGVQD (reference sequence). The CDR3 is made up of 15 amino acids. Unmatched junction bases numbered 12, after V lost 8 bases and J lost 5 bases. CDR3 nucleotide sequence: TGCGCCAGCCACGCCAGCGGGACTAGCGCTCACGAGCAGTACTTC. Its translation: CASHASGTSAHEQYF.

The chain is built from TRBV7-2 and TRBJ1-5; D is ambiguous. The germline V gene encodes CDR1 SGHTA and CDR2 FQGNSA. This CDR3 contains 16 residues. V lost 5 bases and J lost 2, with 16 bases in between. CDR3 DNA: TGTGCCAGCAGCGCGGCTCCCGGGTCTGGCAATCAGCCCCAGCATTTT. It specifies CASSAAPGSGNQPQHF.

The J gene is TRBJ2-1, the V gene TRBV5-1, with 9 nucleotides matching TRBD2. Per the germline V gene, CDR1 is SGHRS and CDR2 is YFSETQ. The CDR3 covers 14 residues. J gave up 6 bases and V 1 base, and 2 bases lay outside the gene matches. CDR3 residues: CASSLLSGSNEQFF. CDR3 DNA: TGCGCCAGCAGCTTGCTTAGCGGGAGCAATGAGCAGTTCTTC.

On this clone: This CDR3 is also generated by other DNA sequences in the sample. V usage is TRBV6-5 and J usage is TRBJ2-7; the match to TRBD1 covers 7 bases. This CDR3 is built from 15 residues. Germline lookup yields CDR1 MNHEY and CDR2 SVGAGI. The V gene end was trimmed by 0 bases and the J gene end by 2 bases; junction bases not matched to a gene: 4. The CDR3 DNA follows: TGTGCCAGCAGTTACTCTCCGGGACAGACCTACGAGCAGTACTTC. Translated: CASSYSPGQTYEQYF.

As to this clone: The sample carries other DNA sequences with the same CDR3. The chain joins TRBV7-2 to TRBJ1-5; D perhaps matches TRBD1 (5 bases). Germline CDR1 reads SGHTA; CDR2 reads FQGNSA. V was clipped by 0 bases and J by 7 bases, with 7 bases between them. This CDR3 has 13 residues. The CDR3 here is CASSLAGGQPQHF. CDR3 bases: TGTGCCAGCAGCTTAGCGGGGGGACAGCCCCAGCATTTT.

The V gene is TRBV2, the J gene TRBJ2-1, with D possibly TRBD2 on 6 matching bases. The V and J ends lost 7 bases and 9 bases respectively, with 10 bases between them. There are 11 residues in the CDR3. CDR1 and CDR2 (germline): SNHLY, FYNNEI. CDR3 region: CASKGTGEQFF. For the CDR3, the DNA is TGTGCCAGCAAAGGGACTGGTGAGCAGTTCTTC. Full variable domain (missing parts from reference TRBV2 and TRBJ2-1): EPEVTQTPSHQVTQMGQEVILRCVPISNHLYFYWYRQILGQKVEFLVSFYNNEISEKSEIFDDQFSVERPDGSNFTLKIRSTKLEDSAMYFCASKGTGEQFFGPGTRLTVL.

The rearrangement joins TRBV28 to TRBJ1-2; D is unresolved. The CDR3 runs 12 residues. Trimming took 6 bases from V and 7 from J, leaving 12 bases between them. Germline V lookup: CDR1 MDHEN, CDR2 SYDVKM. The CDR3 DNA follows: TGTGCCAGCAGCCTGATACCCGCTGGCTACACCTTC. Its translation: CASSLIPAGYTF.